Below, 9 T cell receptor beta chains from the same sample are listed, as sequenced in a study of T-cell memory formation after mild COVID-19. Via MiXCR, TCRdb re-called the 5' RACE reads, giving one row per CDR3 protein. The data contain hundreds of thousands of distinct CDR3 sequences, 15% of them singletons. The sequenced sample consisted of PBMCs or a T cell subset sorted from them (not recorded which). These receptor sequences come from a man between 18 and 29 years old who had mild COVID-19 (a few samples of this study predate the infection). Cell type and time point are not known.

The chain is built from TRBV4-3 and TRBJ1-1, with D perhaps TRBD1 (5 bases). Between the trimmed V and J ends, which lost 0 bases and 0 bases, there was a span of 14 bases. This CDR3 region has 17 residues. Per germline, CDR1 LGHNA and CDR2 YSLEER. The chain's CDR3 is CASSQDTLLGLNTEAFF. The DNA for the CDR3 is TGCGCCAGCAGCCAAGATACTTTACTGGGACTGAACACTGAAGCTTTCTTT.

This clonotype was seen a few times. This chain joins TRBV7-9 and TRBJ1-1; 8 bases match TRBD1. Germline lookup yields CDR1 SEHNR and CDR2 FQNEAQ (reference sequence). This CDR3 contains 12 residues. With V trimmed by 4 bases and J by 9 bases, 4 bases remained unmatched. This CDR3 reads CASSSRTGKAFF. The DNA for the CDR3 is TGTGCCAGCAGCTCAAGGACAGGGAAAGCTTTCTTT.

The table lists this clonotype with a few counts. The chain is built from TRBV30 and TRBJ2-1; 9 bases map to TRBD1. Germline trimming cut 3 bases from V and 8 bases from J; bases unmatched to any gene: 14. This CDR3 region has 16 residues. The germline CDR1 and CDR2 sequences are GTSNPN and SVGIG (reference sequence). The CDR3 bases are TGTGCCTGGAGCGCCCGACGAACAGGGGGCATAGATGAGCAGTTCTTC. This sequence encodes CAWSARRTGGIDEQFF. The variable domain in full, completed from reference TRBV30 and TRBJ2-1, reads SQTIHQWPATLVQPVGSPLSLECTVEGTSNPNLYWYRQAAGRGLQLLFYSVGIGQISSEVPQNLSASRPQDRQFILSSKKLLLSDSGFYLCAWSARRTGGIDEQFFGPGTRLTVL.

The table lists this clonotype with many counts. This chain's CDR3 is CASSFNLDGEQYF. CDR3 sequence (DNA): TGCGCCAGCAGCTTTAATCTCGATGGAGAGCAGTACTTC. The chain couples TRBV5-1 to TRBJ2-7, with D unresolved. The CDR3 contains 13 residues. Germline values: CDR1 SGHRS, CDR2 YFSETQ. Between the trimmed V and J ends, which lost 2 bases and 7 bases, there was a span of 13 bases.

V usage is TRBV3-1 and J usage is TRBJ2-7; 9 bases match TRBD2. The V gene end was trimmed by 11 bases and the J gene end by 2 bases; junction bases not matched to a gene: 10. This CDR3 comprises 14 residues. Germline loops: CDR1 LGHDT, CDR2 YNNKEL (reference sequence). The CDR3 sequence: CASGRRGGAYEQYF. Written as DNA, the CDR3 is TGTGCCTCAGGAAGGCGCGGGGGGGCCTACGAGCAGTACTTC.

In this sample, this clonotype turned up a few times. The V and J genes are TRBV12-3 or TRBV12-4 and TRBJ2-5; 7 bases align to TRBD1. J was trimmed by 3 bases and V by 2 bases; bases with no gene match: 3. The CDR3 totals 14 residues. CDR3 sequence reads: CASSLRQGKETQYF. The CDR3 DNA reads TGTGCCAGCAGTTTACGACAGGGAAAAGAGACCCAGTACTTC.

This clonotype occurred a few times. The chain links TRBV18 to TRBJ2-7; D is possibly TRBD1 (6 bases). V lost 3 bases, J lost 7 bases, and 19 bases lay in between. Germline V gene data show CDR1 as KGHSH and CDR2 as LQKENI. CDR3 length: 15 residues. CDR3 coding DNA: TGTGCCAGCTCACCTGTTCTTACAGGGAGTGGAGAGCAGTACGTC. This codes for CASSPVLTGSGEQYV.

This clonotype was observed a few times. This chain joins TRBV20-1 and TRBJ2-1; D possibly corresponds to TRBD1 (6 bases). Germline V gene sequence: CDR1 DFQATT, CDR2 SNEGSKA (reference sequence). V was cut by 6 bases and J by 0 bases, with 6 bases left in between. CDR3 length: 12 amino acids. The CDR3: CSAGGSYNEQFF. CDR3 DNA: TGCAGTGCAGGGGGCTCCTACAATGAGCAGTTCTTC.

A few counts support this clonotype. The rearrangement uses TRBV27 and TRBJ2-3; 8 bases are a match to TRBD2. Looked up from germline, CDR1 is MNHEY and CDR2 is SMNVEV (reference sequence). V was pared by 1 base and J by 4 bases, with 4 bases of the junction left unmatched. The CDR3 is 15 residues long. In nucleotides, the CDR3 is TGTGCCAGCAGTTTATTCCGGGGGGGTTCAGATACGCAGTATTTT. Its protein product is CASSLFRGGSDTQYF.